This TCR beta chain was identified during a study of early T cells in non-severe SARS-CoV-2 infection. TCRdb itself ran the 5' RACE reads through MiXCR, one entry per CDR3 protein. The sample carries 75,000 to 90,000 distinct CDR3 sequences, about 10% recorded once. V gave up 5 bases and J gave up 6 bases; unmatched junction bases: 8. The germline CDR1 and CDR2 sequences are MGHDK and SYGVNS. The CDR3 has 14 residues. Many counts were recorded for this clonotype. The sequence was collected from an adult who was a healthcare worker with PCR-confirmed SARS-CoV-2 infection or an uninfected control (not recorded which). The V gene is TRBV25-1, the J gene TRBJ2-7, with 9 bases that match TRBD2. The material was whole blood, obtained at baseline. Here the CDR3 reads CASSRASGTGEQYF. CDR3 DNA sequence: TGTGCCAGCAGTCGGGCTAGCGGGACTGGCGAGCAGTACTTC.